These 7 T cell receptor beta chains originate from one sample sequenced in a study of identical twins. A single record per CDR3 protein comes from TCRdb applying MiXCR to the 5' RACE reads. The data contain roughly 260,000 distinct CDR3 sequences, around 15% of them singletons. Sequences were obtained from memory (CD45RO+) T cells sorted from blood. The receptor set was obtained from a woman under 30 in good health.

In this sample, this clonotype turned up many times. V and J are TRBV9 and TRBJ2-5; D might be TRBD1 (6 bases). CDR3 length: 13 residues. Per germline, CDR1 SGDLS and CDR2 YYNGEE. With 2 bases removed from V and 4 bases from J, the gap between germline ends came to 9 bases. Here the CDR3 reads CASSVQGRETQYF. The CDR3 region has the DNA TGTGCCAGCAGCGTCCAGGGGAGAGAGACCCAGTACTTC.

This chain joins TRBV14 and TRBJ2-3, with D possibly being TRBD2 (5 bases). Per the germline V gene, CDR1 is SGHDN and CDR2 is FVKESK. CDR3 length equals 16 residues. The V gene lost 4 bases and the J gene lost 3 bases, with 17 bases spanning the gap. The CDR3 DNA sequence: TGTGCCAGCAGCCGCACTGTCGTCGGGGTAACAGATACGCAGTATTTT. Translation: CASSRTVVGVTDTQYF.

The rearrangement links TRBV6-5 to TRBJ1-6; no clear D gene. Trimming removed 6 bases at V and 6 bases at J, with 6 bases between. The CDR3 sequence is 12 residues long. CDR1 and CDR2 (germline): MNHEY, SVGAGI. CDR3 loop: CASSVSNSPLHF. For the CDR3, the DNA is TGTGCCAGCAGCGTGTCTAATTCACCCCTCCACTTT.

The rearrangement joins TRBV2 to TRBJ1-5; the D gene is possibly TRBD1 (6 bases). The CDR3 covers 14 residues. Germline-derived CDR1 and CDR2 are SNHLY and FYNNEI. The V gene lost 5 bases and the J gene lost 6 bases, with 14 bases spanning the gap. This CDR3 is CASSTQGRGQPQHF. The DNA of the CDR3 is TGTGCCAGCAGTACCCAGGGGAGAGGTCAGCCCCAGCATTTT. Looking up the rest from reference TRBV2 and TRBJ1-5 gives the full variable domain: EPEVTQTPSHQVTQMGQEVILRCVPISNHLYFYWYRQILGQKVEFLVSFYNNEISEKSEIFDDQFSVERPDGSNFTLKIRSTKLEDSAMYFCASSTQGRGQPQHFGDGTRLSIL.

By proportion, this clonotype is medium-sized (0.01 to 0.1%). Written as DNA, the CDR3 is TGTGCCAGCACCCTGGGACAGACGAATTCACCCCTCCACTTT. Its protein product is CASTLGQTNSPLHF. J is TRBJ1-6 and V is TRBV12-3 or TRBV12-4, with 7 bases that match TRBD1. V lost 7 bases, J lost 7 bases, and 7 bases stayed unmatched. This CDR3 comprises 14 residues.

This rearrangement joins TRBV9 to TRBJ2-2; maybe TRBD1 (6 bases). This CDR3 is built from 15 residues. The germline V gene has CDR1 SGDLS and CDR2 YYNGEE. V was shortened by 5 bases and J by 5 bases, with 16 bases between the two germline ends. Written as DNA, the CDR3 is TGTGCCAGCAGTGGATCAGGGGTCCCGACCGGGGAGCTGTTTTTT. Translating it yields CASSGSGVPTGELFF. The full variable domain, rest sourced from reference TRBV9 and TRBJ2-2, is DSGVTQTPKHLITATGQRVTLRCSPRSGDLSVYWYQQSLDQGLQFLIQYYNGEERAKGNILERFSAQQFPDLHSELNLSSLELGDSALYFCASSGSGVPTGELFFGEGSRLTVL.

This clonotype was found many times. The rearrangement joins TRBV20-1 to TRBJ2-7; a weak D match, TRBD2 (5 bases). The CDR3 has 13 amino acids. Germline V gene sequence: CDR1 DFQATT, CDR2 SNEGSKA (reference sequence). The V and J ends lost 3 bases and 3 bases respectively, with 12 bases between them. The CDR3 DNA sequence: TGCAGTGCTAGGGGCGGGCTTTACTACGAGCAGTACTTC. It translates to CSARGGLYYEQYF.